These 15 T cell receptor beta chains came from one sample sequenced in a study of beta chain features in type 1 diabetes. Study conclusions and caveats: Patients with Type 1 diabetes showed moderately but significantly shorter TCRB CDR3s in all four CD4+ subsets.

Reverse transcribing all isolated RNA meant expressed TCRB transcripts were sequenced. Clones were read by immunoSEQ multiplex PCR, and TCRdb kept only the in-frame ones, dropping some. The repertoire holds more than 550,000 clones, with over 11% as singletons. Their antigen targets remain unknown. The sequencing input was naive CD4+ T cells from blood. The receptors stem from a man younger than 35 with type 1 diabetes.

This chain links TRBV7-2 with TRBJ2-1; 7 nucleotides match TRBD2. This CDR3 is 15 amino acids long. Germline V gene data show CDR1 as SGHTA and CDR2 as FQGNSA. V lost 3 bases and J lost 5; bases outside the gene matches: 7. DNA for the CDR3: TGTGCCAGCAGCTTGAGGGCTAGCGGAAACAATGAGCAGTTCTTC. Translated: CASSLRASGNNEQFF.

This clone was observed a handful of times. This chain uses TRBV6-6 with TRBJ2-1; TRBD2 is a possible D gene (6 bases). V was shortened by 6 bases and J by 0 bases, with 12 bases between the two germline ends. Germline V CDR1 and CDR2: MNHNY, SVGAGI (reference sequence). This CDR3 has 15 residues. This chain's CDR3 is CASSRLVSSYNEQFF. The CDR3 nucleotides are TGTGCCAGCAGCCGACTAGTTAGCTCCTACAATGAGCAGTTCTTC.

Concerning this clone: Other DNA sequences in the sample encode the same CDR3. The rearrangement uses TRBV6-1 and TRBJ2-1; the match to TRBD2 covers 13 bases. Germline CDR1 is MNHNS and CDR2 is SASEGT. The CDR3 extends over 14 amino acids. J was trimmed by 4 bases and V by 11 bases; bases with no gene match: 5. The CDR3 protein is CASRTSGGYNEQFF. The CDR3 nucleotides read TGTGCCTCCCGGACTAGCGGGGGTTACAATGAGCAGTTCTTC.

Only a few counts were recorded for this clone. The chain employs TRBV18 and TRBJ1-5; D remains ambiguous. The CDR3 is 14 amino acids. The germline V gene has CDR1 KGHSH and CDR2 LQKENI. V was trimmed by 3 bases and J by 7 bases, leaving 13 bases between them. For the CDR3, the DNA is TGTGCCAGCTCACCCGTAGAGACGCGGCAGCCCCAGCATTTT. As protein: CASSPVETRQPQHF.

This clone was found a few times. The chain employs TRBV5-1 and TRBJ2-5; D perhaps matches TRBD1 (6 bases). The germline gives CDR1 SGHRS, CDR2 YFSETQ. The CDR3 extends over 13 amino acids. V was cut by 1 base and J by 4 bases, with 8 bases left in between. The CDR3 protein is CASSLTGLETQYF. CDR3 bases: TGCGCCAGCAGCTTGACAGGGCTAGAGACCCAGTACTTC.

The chain recombines TRBV7-3 with TRBJ2-7, with D tentatively TRBD2 (6 bases). With 5 bases removed from V and 2 bases from J, the gap between germline ends came to 16 bases. The CDR3 is made up of 15 amino acids. Germline V gene sequence: CDR1 SGHTA, CDR2 FQGTGA. The CDR3 region is CASSVNSGDAYEQYF. The DNA of the CDR3 is TGTGCCAGCAGCGTTAACTCGGGGGATGCCTACGAGCAGTACTTC. Looking up the rest from reference TRBV7-3 and TRBJ2-7 gives the full variable domain: GAGVSQTPSNKVTEKGKYVELRCDPISGHTALYWYRQSLGQGPEFLIYFQGTGAADDSGLPNDRFFAVRPEGSVSTLKIQRTERGDSAVYLCASSVNSGDAYEQYFGPGTRLTVT.

The chain is built from TRBV30 and TRBJ2-6; D unresolved. CDR3 length: 16 residues. Per the germline V gene, CDR1 is GTSNPN and CDR2 is SVGIG (reference sequence). V lost 0 bases to trimming and J lost 6 bases, with 15 bases between them. The CDR3 region has the DNA TGTGCCTGGAGTGTACTATTCCAGTCGGTGGCCAACGTCCTGACTTTC. This codes for CAWSVLFQSVANVLTF.

This clone came up a few times. In DNA form, the CDR3 reads TGTGCCAGCAGCTTAGATCCGGGAACCTACGAGCAGTACTTC. Encoded protein: CASSLDPGTYEQYF. The gene calls are TRBV13 and TRBJ2-7; possibly TRBD2 for D (5 bases). Trimming left V 1 base short and J 2 bases short, with 9 bases between. CDR1 is PRHDT, CDR2 FYEKMQ, per germline (reference sequence). There are 14 residues in the CDR3.

V is TRBV5-6 and J is TRBJ2-1; D might be TRBD2 (5 bases). Per the germline V gene, CDR1 is SGHDT and CDR2 is YYEEEE. The CDR3 spans 14 residues. Trimming removed 7 bases from V and 6 bases from J, with 17 bases in between. CDR3 bases: TGTGCCAGCCACCCTCCGAGCGCGGGCAATGAGCAGTTCTTC. Amino acid sequence: CASHPPSAGNEQFF. Full variable domain (missing parts from reference TRBV5-6 and TRBJ2-1): DAGVTQSPTHLIKTRGQQVTLRCSPKSGHDTVSWYQQALGQGPQFIFQYYEEEERQRGNFPDRFSGHQFPNYSSELNVNALLLGDSALYLCASHPPSAGNEQFFGPGTRLTVL.

This clone was seen only once. The V and J genes are TRBV28 and TRBJ2-1; D not certain. The V end was cut by 5 bases, the J end by 0 bases, with 11 bases between. This CDR3 is built from 15 residues. Germline V gene sequence: CDR1 MDHEN, CDR2 SYDVKM. The CDR3 DNA reads as TGTGCCAGCAGTCAGTACACGAGCTCCTACAATGAGCAGTTCTTC. This gives the protein CASSQYTSSYNEQFF.

This clone has more than one count but fewer than ten. The J gene is TRBJ1-2, the V gene TRBV30; TRBD1 matches 8 bases. Trimming cost V 2 bases and J 3 bases; bases outside gene matches: 8. The CDR3 length is 15 residues. Germline V CDR1 and CDR2: GTSNPN, SVGIG (reference sequence). Written as DNA, the CDR3 is TGTGCCTGGAGTAAGCCTCGGGGACAGGACTATGGCTACACCTTC. This encodes CAWSKPRGQDYGYTF.

The rearrangement uses TRBV9 and TRBJ2-7; 9 bases line up with TRBD2. Trimming removed 0 bases from V and 3 bases from J; junction bases left unmatched: 4. In germline, CDR1 is SGDLS, CDR2 YYNGEE. This CDR3 is 15 amino acids long. CDR3 bases: TGTGCCAGCAGCGTAGGAGCGGGAGGTGTCTACGAGCAGTACTTC. This encodes CASSVGAGGVYEQYF.

The chain couples TRBV2 to TRBJ1-4, with D unclear. V gave up 2 bases and J gave up 5 bases, with 9 bases separating them. Germline V gene sequence: CDR1 SNHLY, CDR2 FYNNEI. The CDR3 contains 14 residues. In nucleotides, the CDR3 is TGTGCCAGCAGTGAAACAATACAGAATGAAAAACTGTTTTTT. Residues: CASSETIQNEKLFF. Together with reference TRBV2 and TRBJ1-4, the CDR3 gives the full variable domain: EPEVTQTPSHQVTQMGQEVILRCVPISNHLYFYWYRQILGQKVEFLVSFYNNEISEKSEIFDDQFSVERPDGSNFTLKIRSTKLEDSAMYFCASSETIQNEKLFFGSGTQLSVL.

The chain carries TRBV15 and TRBJ2-7; D gene ambiguous. Germline V gene data show CDR1 as LNHNV and CDR2 as YYDKDF (reference sequence). V shed 1 base and J shed 4 bases, with 8 bases lying between them. This CDR3 is built from 13 residues. In nucleotides, the CDR3 is TGTGCCACCAGCAGAGTCGTCGGGTACGAGCAGTACTTC. This encodes CATSRVVGYEQYF.

This clone was detected a few times. V gene TRBV18 combines with J gene TRBJ2-5, with 12 bases fitting TRBD2. CDR1 KGHSH and CDR2 LQKENI come from the germline V gene. With 6 bases clipped from V and 5 bases from J, the junction kept 4 bases outside the gene matches. This CDR3 has 14 residues. CDR3 region: CASSPTSGSETQYF. Written as DNA, the CDR3 is TGTGCCAGCTCCCCGACTAGCGGGAGCGAGACCCAGTACTTC.